The rows below give T cell receptor beta chains drawn from one sample of a study of T cells in Graves' hyperthyroidism and ophthalmopathy. TCRdb re-called the multiplex PCR reads with MiXCR, one entry per CDR3 protein. The table has 500,000 or so distinct CDR3 sequences, 17% seen once; the top ten hold 17%. Sequenced sample: blood. The source is a young woman with Graves' ophthalmopathy. The CDR3 runs from the conserved cysteine through the conserved F or W. Fields, in order: clone size, CDR3 length, J gene, D gene, V gene, CDR3 DNA, CDR3 protein. D genes are given only for firm matches. Clone size is stated in some rows and not others, as once, few, many or a class when expanded.

>-|15|TRBJ2-4|-|TRBV7-2
TGTGCCAGCAGCTTAGATACCCGAGAATCGAAGTTTCAGTACTTC
CASSLDTRESKFQYF
>-|21|TRBJ2-1|TRBD2|TRBV7-2
TGTGCCAGCAGCTTAGAGGGACTAGCGGGGAGAGCATCGAGGGGATACAATGAGCAGTTCTTC
CASSLEGLAGRASRGYNEQFF
>many|13|TRBJ2-1|-|TRBV3-1
TGTGCCAGCAGCCGCCGGGGGCTGGATGAGCAGTTCTTC
CASSRRGLDEQFF
>-|14|TRBJ1-4|-|TRBV30
TGTGCCTGGAGTGGGGGGGCGGCTAATGAAAAACTGTTTTTT
CAWSGGAANEKLFF
>many|16|TRBJ2-5|-|TRBV3-1
TGTGCCAGCAGCCAAGATAAACAGGGTATTCAAGAGACCCAGTACTTC
CASSQDKQGIQETQYF
>-|14|TRBJ2-3|-|TRBV20-1
TGCAGTGCTAGCCGCCGGGACATTCAAAATACGCAGTATTTT
CSASRRDIQNTQYF
>many|15|TRBJ1-4|-|TRBV6-1
TGTGCCAGCAGTGAACAGGCAGGGTCTAATGAAAAACTGTTTTTT
CASSEQAGSNEKLFF
>many|12|TRBJ1-1|TRBD1|TRBV5-1
TGCGCCAGCAGCTGGGGGACAGATGAAGCTTTCTTT
CASSWGTDEAFF
>many|13|TRBJ2-7|-|TRBV4-3
TGCGCCAGCAGCCAAGATCTAGGGGGTGAGCAGTACTTC
CASSQDLGGEQYF
>many|13|TRBJ2-1|TRBD2|TRBV5-1
TGCGCCAGCAGCACCGGGACTAACAATGAGCAGTTCTTC
CASSTGTNNEQFF
>few|15|TRBJ2-3|-|TRBV7-6
TGTGCCAGCAGCTTAGTCAGGGAGGGCACAGATACGCAGTATTTT
CASSLVREGTDTQYF
>-|13|TRBJ1-5|-|TRBV6-2/TRBV6-3
TGTGCCAGCAGTACCCAGGGGTTGCAGCCCCAGCATTTT
CASSTQGLQPQHF
>many|12|TRBJ2-7|-|TRBV27
TGTGCCAGCGGTCGAGTCCCGGAAGAGCAGTACTTC
CASGRVPEEQYF
>many|13|TRBJ2-7|-|TRBV3-1
TGTGCCAGCAGCCAACCCCAGAACTACGGGCAGTACTTC
CASSQPQNYGQYF
>-|15|TRBJ2-3|TRBD2|TRBV12-3/TRBV12-4
TGTGCCAGCAGTTTCTCGGGGGGGATGACGGATACGCAGTATTTT
CASSFSGGMTDTQYF
>-|18|TRBJ2-3|TRBD2|TRBV24-1
TGTGCCACCAGTGATCCGGGACTAGCGGGGGCTAGCACAGATACGCAGTATTTT
CATSDPGLAGASTDTQYF
>many|14|TRBJ1-2|-|TRBV7-9
TGTGCCAGCAGCTTAACGACAGACAACTATGGCTACACCTTC
CASSLTTDNYGYTF
>-|14|TRBJ2-7|TRBD1|TRBV12-3/TRBV12-4
TGTGCCAGCAGTGGGACCGACAGGGGCCGCGAGCAGTACTTC
CASSGTDRGREQYF
>many|14|TRBJ2-5|-|TRBV9
TGTGCCAGCAGTGTGGCCGGGTCACAAGAGACCCAGTACTTC
CASSVAGSQETQYF
>-|16|TRBJ2-1|TRBD2|TRBV12-3/TRBV12-4
TGTGCCAGCACGGGAGAGCTAGCGGGAGGCATGAATGAGCAGTTCTTC
CASTGELAGGMNEQFF
>-|12|TRBJ2-7|-|TRBV27
TGTGCCAGCAGTTTTAACGCCTACGAGCAGTACTTC
CASSFNAYEQYF
>few|13|TRBJ2-7|TRBD1|TRBV28
TGTGCCAGCAGATTACTTCGACAGGGGAAGCAGTACTTC
CASRLLRQGKQYF
>-|15|TRBJ1-5|-|TRBV9
TGTGCCAGCAGCCGAGGACGGTATAGCAATCAGCCCCAGCATTTT
CASSRGRYSNQPQHF
>-|14|TRBJ1-2|-|TRBV4-3
TGCGCCAGCAGCCAAGATAACACCCTGGATGGCTACACCTTC
CASSQDNTLDGYTF
>few|14|TRBJ1-1|-|TRBV29-1
TGCAGCGCCCTGGACACGGGGTCGAACACTGAAGCTTTCTTT
CSALDTGSNTEAFF
>-|11|TRBJ2-1|-|TRBV2
TGTGCCAGCATCCCTCAGTATGAGCAGTTCTTC
CASIPQYEQFF
>-|13|TRBJ2-2|-|TRBV20-1
TGCAGTGCTAGAGATGGGTCCACCGGGGAGCTGTTTTTT
CSARDGSTGELFF
>many|17|TRBJ2-7|TRBD2|TRBV20-1
TGCAGTGCTAGAGATCGCGTACCACTAGCGGGAAAGTACGAGCAGTACTTC
CSARDRVPLAGKYEQYF
>few|13|TRBJ1-1|-|TRBV9
TGTGCCAGCAGCGTGGACGGGAGGACTGAAGCTTTCTTT
CASSVDGRTEAFF
>many|14|TRBJ1-2|-|TRBV6-1
TGTGCCAGCAGTGAAGCCCCGGGCCCCTATGGCTACACCTTC
CASSEAPGPYGYTF
>many|14|TRBJ2-1|-|TRBV11-2
TGTGCCAGCAGCTTAGATAGGCAATACAATGAGCAGTTCTTC
CASSLDRQYNEQFF
>many|13|TRBJ2-2|-|TRBV30
TGTGCCTGGATACTCTGGGGCCACGGGGAGCTGTTTTTT
CAWILWGHGELFF
>many|17|TRBJ2-1|-|TRBV7-2
TGTGCCAGCAGCTCCTCCAGGCCCCTGGGAACCTACAATGAGCAGTTCTTC
CASSSSRPLGTYNEQFF
>-|17|TRBJ2-7|TRBD2|TRBV5-1
TGCGCCAGCAGCCCAAGAGCTAGCGGGAGGGCCTCGGACGAGCAGTACTTC
CASSPRASGRASDEQYF
>many|13|TRBJ1-1|-|TRBV11-1
TGTGCCAGCAGCTTTTCAGACAACACTGAAGCTTTCTTT
CASSFSDNTEAFF
>-|15|TRBJ1-4|TRBD1|TRBV20-1
TGCAGTGCATTCGGGACAGTTGCAACTAATGAAAAACTGTTTTTT
CSAFGTVATNEKLFF
>-|14|TRBJ2-2|-|TRBV5-1
TGCGCCAGCAGGGCAGGGACGAACACCGGGGAGCTGTTTTTT
CASRAGTNTGELFF
>-|14|TRBJ1-2|-|TRBV19
TGTGCCAGTAACGATCCGAGCTTCCTCTATGGCTACACCTTC
CASNDPSFLYGYTF
>many|15|TRBJ2-2|TRBD1|TRBV12-3/TRBV12-4
TGTGCCAGCAGACGACAGGGGGGTATCACCGGGGAGCTGTTTTTT
CASRRQGGITGELFF
>many|18|TRBJ1-5|TRBD1|TRBV6-1
TGTGCCAGCAGTTCCCAGGGGGAAACAAAAGATAGCAATCAGCCCCAGCATTTT
CASSSQGETKDSNQPQHF
>many|15|TRBJ2-1|-|TRBV20-1
TGCAGTGCTAGAGTGGCCGGGACTTTAGGGGGTGAGCAGTTCTTC
CSARVAGTLGGEQFF
>many|15|TRBJ2-1|-|TRBV2
TGTGCCAGCAGTACGACTCCAAGCTCCTACAATGAGCAGTTCTTC
CASSTTPSSYNEQFF
>few|16|TRBJ2-5|TRBD2|TRBV19
TGTGCCAGTAGTAGGTTTCTAGCGGGAGTGGGAGAGACCCAGTACTTC
CASSRFLAGVGETQYF
>-|14|TRBJ2-7|TRBD2|TRBV13
TGTGCCAGCAGCCACGGACTAGCGGGGCCCGAGCAGTACTTC
CASSHGLAGPEQYF
>-|16|TRBJ1-6|-|TRBV4-3
TGCGCCAGCAGCCAAGGGCCAGGGGAAACACATTCACCCCTCCACTTT
CASSQGPGETHSPLHF
>many|13|TRBJ2-7|-|TRBV27
TGTGCCAGCAGTTTACAGCTTTCCTACGAGCAGTACTTC
CASSLQLSYEQYF
>many|16|TRBJ1-1|-|TRBV5-1
TGCGCCAGCAGCTTGTGGGGGTTCGGGCAGGGAACTGAAGCTTTCTTT
CASSLWGFGQGTEAFF
>-|14|TRBJ1-5|-|TRBV19
TGTGCCAGTAGTTGGGGGGCTAGCAATCAGCCCCAGCATTTT
CASSWGASNQPQHF
>many|14|TRBJ1-1|-|TRBV7-9
TGTGCCAGCAGCTTATCGGCGAGGTGGACTGAAGCTTTCTTT
CASSLSARWTEAFF
>many|12|TRBJ2-5|-|TRBV20-1
TGCAGTGCCGCTCCCCTCGAAGAGACCCAGTACTTC
CSAAPLEETQYF
>few|15|TRBJ1-3|-|TRBV6-1
TGTGCCAGCACCCCGGCTGGGGGGGGAGGAAACACCATATATTTT
CASTPAGGGGNTIYF
>few|15|TRBJ1-1|TRBD1|TRBV29-1
TGCAGCGTTGGGGTGACAGGGGGCATGAACACTGAAGCTTTCTTT
CSVGVTGGMNTEAFF
>many|13|TRBJ2-5|-|TRBV20-1
TGCAGTGCTAGAATAGTGGGAGTAGAGACCCAGTACTTC
CSARIVGVETQYF
>-|17|TRBJ2-3|TRBD2|TRBV12-3/TRBV12-4
TGTGCCAGCAGTTTAGGGCCTAGCGGGACCCCCGCCCGTACGCAGTATTTT
CASSLGPSGTPARTQYF
>many|13|TRBJ2-7|-|TRBV7-9
TGTGCCAGCAGCTTCGACGACACCTACGAGCAGTACTTC
CASSFDDTYEQYF
>many|14|TRBJ2-2|-|TRBV18
TGTGCCAGCTCACCAAAATGGCAATTCGGGGAGCTGTTTTTT
CASSPKWQFGELFF
>many|14|TRBJ2-7|-|TRBV27
TGTGCCAGCAGTTACAACCCTTCTACCTACGAGCAGTACTTC
CASSYNPSTYEQYF